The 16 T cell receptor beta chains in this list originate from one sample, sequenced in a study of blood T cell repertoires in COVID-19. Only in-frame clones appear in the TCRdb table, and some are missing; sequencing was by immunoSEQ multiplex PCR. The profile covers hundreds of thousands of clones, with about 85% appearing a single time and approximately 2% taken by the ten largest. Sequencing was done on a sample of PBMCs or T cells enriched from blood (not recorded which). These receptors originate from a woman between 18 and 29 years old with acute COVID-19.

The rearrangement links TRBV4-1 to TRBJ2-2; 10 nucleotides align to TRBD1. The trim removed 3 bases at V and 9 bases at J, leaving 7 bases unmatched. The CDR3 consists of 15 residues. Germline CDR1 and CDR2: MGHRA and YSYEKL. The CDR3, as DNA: TGCGCCAGCAGCCAGACGGGACAGGGGTCCAGGGAGCTGTTTTTT. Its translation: CASSQTGQGSRELFF.

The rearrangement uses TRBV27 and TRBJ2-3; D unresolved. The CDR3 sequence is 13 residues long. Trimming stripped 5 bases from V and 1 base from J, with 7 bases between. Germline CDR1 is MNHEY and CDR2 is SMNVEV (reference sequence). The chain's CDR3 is CASSVYRTDTQYF. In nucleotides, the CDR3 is TGTGCCAGCAGTGTCTACCGCACAGATACGCAGTATTTT.

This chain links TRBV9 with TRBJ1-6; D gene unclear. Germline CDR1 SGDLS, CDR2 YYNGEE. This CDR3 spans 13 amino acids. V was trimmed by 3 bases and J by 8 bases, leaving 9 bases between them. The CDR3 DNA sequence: TGTGCCAGCAGCGCCCCCTCAGATTCACCCCTCCACTTT. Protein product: CASSAPSDSPLHF.

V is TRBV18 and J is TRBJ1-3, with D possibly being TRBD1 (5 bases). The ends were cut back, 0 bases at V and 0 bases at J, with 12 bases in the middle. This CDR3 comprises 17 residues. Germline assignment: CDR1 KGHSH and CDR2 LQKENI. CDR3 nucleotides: TGTGCCAGCTCACCACCTATGGGGCAAACCTCTGGAAACACCATATATTTT. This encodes CASSPPMGQTSGNTIYF.

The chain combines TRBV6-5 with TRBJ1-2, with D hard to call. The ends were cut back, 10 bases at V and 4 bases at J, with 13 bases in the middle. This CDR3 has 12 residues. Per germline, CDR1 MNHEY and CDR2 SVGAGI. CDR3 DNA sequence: TGTGCCACGCGGGAGGGAGGCTATGGCTACACCTTC. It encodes CATREGGYGYTF.

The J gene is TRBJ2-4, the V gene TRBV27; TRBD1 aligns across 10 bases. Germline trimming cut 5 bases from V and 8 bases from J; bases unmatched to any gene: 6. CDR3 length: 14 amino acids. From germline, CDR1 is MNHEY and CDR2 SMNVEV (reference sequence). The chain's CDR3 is CASSRQGAGDIQYF. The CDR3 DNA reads TGTGCCAGCAGTCGACAGGGGGCGGGTGACATTCAGTACTTC.

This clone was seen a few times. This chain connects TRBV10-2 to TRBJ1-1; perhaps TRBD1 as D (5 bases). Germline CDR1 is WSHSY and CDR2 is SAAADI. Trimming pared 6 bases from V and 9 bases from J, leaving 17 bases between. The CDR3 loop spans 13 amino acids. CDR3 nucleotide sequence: TGCGCCAGCAGACAGCAGACAGCTACACAAGCTTTCTTT. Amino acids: CASRQQTATQAFF.

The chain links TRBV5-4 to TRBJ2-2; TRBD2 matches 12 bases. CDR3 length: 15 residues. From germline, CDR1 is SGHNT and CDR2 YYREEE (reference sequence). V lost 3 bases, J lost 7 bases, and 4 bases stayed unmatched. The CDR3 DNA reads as TGTGCCAGCAGCTCAGGACTAGCGGGGATCGGGGAGCTGTTTTTT. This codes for CASSSGLAGIGELFF.

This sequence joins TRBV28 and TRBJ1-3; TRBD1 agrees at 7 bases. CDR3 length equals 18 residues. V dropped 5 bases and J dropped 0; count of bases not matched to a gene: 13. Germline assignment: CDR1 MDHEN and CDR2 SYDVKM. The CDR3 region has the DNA TGTGCCAGCAGTCCCGGACCGTACAGGGGCACCTCTGGAAACACCATATATTTT. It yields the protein CASSPGPYRGTSGNTIYF.

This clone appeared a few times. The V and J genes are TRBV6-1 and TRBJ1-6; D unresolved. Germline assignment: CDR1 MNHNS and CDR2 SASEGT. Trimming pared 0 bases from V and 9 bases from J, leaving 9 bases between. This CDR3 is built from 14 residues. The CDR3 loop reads CASSEALQSSPLHF. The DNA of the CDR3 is TGTGCCAGCAGTGAAGCGCTTCAGTCTTCACCCCTCCACTTT.

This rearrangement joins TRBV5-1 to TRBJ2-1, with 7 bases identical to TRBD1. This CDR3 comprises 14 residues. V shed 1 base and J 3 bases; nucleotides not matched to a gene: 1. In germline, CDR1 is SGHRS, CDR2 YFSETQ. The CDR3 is CASSLWDSYNEQFF. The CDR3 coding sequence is TGCGCCAGCAGCTTGTGGGACAGCTACAATGAGCAGTTCTTC.

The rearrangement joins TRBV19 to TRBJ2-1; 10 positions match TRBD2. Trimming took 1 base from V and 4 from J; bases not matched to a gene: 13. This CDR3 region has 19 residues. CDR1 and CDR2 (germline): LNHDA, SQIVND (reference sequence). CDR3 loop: CASSIAPFGAGGIYNEQFF. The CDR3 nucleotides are TGTGCCAGTAGTATAGCCCCATTTGGAGCGGGAGGGATTTACAATGAGCAGTTCTTC.

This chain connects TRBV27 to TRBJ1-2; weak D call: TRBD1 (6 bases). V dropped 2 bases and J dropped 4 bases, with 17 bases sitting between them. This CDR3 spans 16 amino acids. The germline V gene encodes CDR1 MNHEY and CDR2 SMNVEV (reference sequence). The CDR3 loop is CASSLRPGQGLYGYTF. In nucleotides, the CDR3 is TGTGCCAGCAGTTTACGCCCGGGACAAGGCCTCTATGGCTACACCTTC.

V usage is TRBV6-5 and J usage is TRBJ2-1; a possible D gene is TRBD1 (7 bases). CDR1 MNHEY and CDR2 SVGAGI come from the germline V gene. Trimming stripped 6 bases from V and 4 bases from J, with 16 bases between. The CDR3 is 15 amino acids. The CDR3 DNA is TGTGCCAGCAGACCGACAGGGAGGACTTACAATGAGCAGTTCTTC. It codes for CASRPTGRTYNEQFF.

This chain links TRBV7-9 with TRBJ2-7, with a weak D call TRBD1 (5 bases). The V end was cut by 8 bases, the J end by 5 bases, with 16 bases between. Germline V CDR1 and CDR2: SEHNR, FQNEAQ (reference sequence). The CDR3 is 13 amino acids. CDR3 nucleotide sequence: TGTGCCAGCCTAGTTAGTGGGGCTCACGAGCAGTACTTC. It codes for CASLVSGAHEQYF.

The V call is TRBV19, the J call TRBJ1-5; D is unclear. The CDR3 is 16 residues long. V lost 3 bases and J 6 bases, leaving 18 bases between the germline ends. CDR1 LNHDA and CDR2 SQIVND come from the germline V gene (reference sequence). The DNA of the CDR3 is TGTGCCAGTAGTATCGATGACCGGGGAGTCTTTCAGCCCCAGCATTTT. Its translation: CASSIDDRGVFQPQHF.